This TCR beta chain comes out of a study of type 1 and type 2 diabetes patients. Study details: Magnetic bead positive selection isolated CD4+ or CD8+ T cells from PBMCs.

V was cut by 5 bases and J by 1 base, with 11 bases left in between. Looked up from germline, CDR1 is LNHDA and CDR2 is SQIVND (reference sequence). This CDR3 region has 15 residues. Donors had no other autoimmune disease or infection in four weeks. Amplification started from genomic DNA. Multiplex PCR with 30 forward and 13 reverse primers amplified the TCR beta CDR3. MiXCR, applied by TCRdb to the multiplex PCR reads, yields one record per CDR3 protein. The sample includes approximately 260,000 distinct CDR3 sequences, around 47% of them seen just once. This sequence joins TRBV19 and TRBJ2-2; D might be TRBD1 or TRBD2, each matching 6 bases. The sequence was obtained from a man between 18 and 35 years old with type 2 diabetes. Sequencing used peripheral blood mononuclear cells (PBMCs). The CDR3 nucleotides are TGTGCCAGTAGTGCGGGACAAATGAACACCGGGGAGCTGTTTTTT. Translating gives CASSAGQMNTGELFF.